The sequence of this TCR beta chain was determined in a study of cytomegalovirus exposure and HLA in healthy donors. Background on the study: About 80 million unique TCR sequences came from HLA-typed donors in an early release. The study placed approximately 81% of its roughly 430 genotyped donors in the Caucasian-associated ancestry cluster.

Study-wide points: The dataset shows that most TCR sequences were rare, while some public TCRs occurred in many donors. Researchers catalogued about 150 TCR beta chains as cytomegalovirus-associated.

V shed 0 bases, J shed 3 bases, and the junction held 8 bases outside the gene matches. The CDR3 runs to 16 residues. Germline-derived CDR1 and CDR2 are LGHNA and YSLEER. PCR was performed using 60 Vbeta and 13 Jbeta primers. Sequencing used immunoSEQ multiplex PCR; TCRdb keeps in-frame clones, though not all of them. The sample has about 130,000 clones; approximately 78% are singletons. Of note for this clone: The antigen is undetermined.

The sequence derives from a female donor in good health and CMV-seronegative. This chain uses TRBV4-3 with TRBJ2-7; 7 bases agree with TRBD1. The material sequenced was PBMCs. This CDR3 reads CASSQDQGTAIYEQYF. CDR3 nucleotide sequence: TGCGCCAGCAGCCAAGATCAAGGGACAGCTATCTACGAGCAGTACTTC.